The 8 T cell receptor beta chains below were found in one sample sequenced in a study of blood T cell repertoires in COVID-19. Here immunoSEQ multiplex PCR was the method, and the copy in TCRdb shows in-frame clones only, minus some. The sample yields almost 90,000 clones, 88% seen once. Sequenced material: peripheral blood. These receptors all stem from a man aged 80 or over with acute or convalescent COVID-19.

The chain couples TRBV19 to TRBJ2-3; tentative D call: TRBD2 (6 bases). Deletions cut 4 bases from V and 4 bases from J, with 15 bases between. The CDR3 spans 15 residues. CDR1 and CDR2 from the germline V gene are LNHDA and SQIVND (reference sequence). CDR3 sequence (DNA): TGTGCCAGTAGTAGGCTAGGGTCTAGCGCAGATACGCAGTATTTT. This translates into CASSRLGSSADTQYF.

The chain has TRBV7-9 and TRBJ2-5, with D possibly being TRBD2 (6 bases). The CDR3 spans 14 residues. Germline values: CDR1 SEHNR, CDR2 FQNEAQ (reference sequence). The V gene lost 5 bases and the J gene lost 4 bases, with 14 bases spanning the gap. CDR3: CASSRNPGLETQYF. CDR3 nucleotides: TGTGCCAGCAGCAGAAACCCGGGACTAGAGACCCAGTACTTC. The complete variable domain, with remaining parts taken from reference TRBV7-9 and TRBJ2-5, reads DTGVSQNPRHKITKRGQNVTFRCDPISEHNRLYWYRQTLGQGPEFLTYFQNEAQLEKSRLLSDRFSAERPKGSFSTLEIQRTEQGDSAMYLCASSRNPGLETQYFGPGTRLLVL.

CDR3 coding DNA: TGCGCCAGCAGCCGGGAAGCTAGCCGACCAGATACGCAGTATTTT. This translates into CASSREASRPDTQYF. The chain links TRBV4-1 to TRBJ2-3; a possible D gene is TRBD2 (5 bases). Per the germline V gene, CDR1 is MGHRA and CDR2 is YSYEKL. The ends were cut back, 4 bases at V and 4 bases at J, with 15 bases in the middle. CDR3 size: 15 residues.

The count of this clone is one. V gene TRBV24-1 combines with J gene TRBJ1-2; 11 nucleotides agree with TRBD1. V trimming: 2 bases; J trimming: 8 bases; junction bases outside the gene matches: 6. The germline V gene encodes CDR1 KGHDR and CDR2 SFDVKD. The CDR3 covers 15 residues. The CDR3 reads CATSDSGTGGRGYTF. The CDR3 nucleotides read TGTGCCACCAGTGATTCCGGGACAGGGGGTCGAGGCTACACCTTC.

This clone turned up a few times. The gene calls are TRBV19 and TRBJ1-5; D unclear. The germline V gene has CDR1 LNHDA and CDR2 SQIVND (reference sequence). V was clipped by 4 bases and J by 7 bases, with 8 bases between them. The CDR3 length is 12 residues. The CDR3 coding sequence is TGTGCCAGTAGTACACAAGTCCAGCCCCAGCATTTT. Its translation: CASSTQVQPQHF.

This chain uses TRBV6-5 with TRBJ2-7; D call uncertain. Germline V gives CDR1 MNHEY, CDR2 SVGAGI. The V and J ends lost 10 bases and 0 bases respectively, with 13 bases between them. The CDR3 runs to 13 residues. CDR3: CATQIRNSYEQYF. CDR3 nucleotide sequence: TGTGCCACCCAGATAAGAAACTCCTACGAGCAGTACTTC.

This rearrangement joins TRBV25-1 to TRBJ2-5; TRBD2 might be the D (5 bases). The V gene lost 5 bases and the J gene lost 9 bases, with 19 bases spanning the gap. Germline CDR1 and CDR2: MGHDK and SYGVNS. The CDR3 consists of 14 residues. Here the CDR3 reads CASSSPAFPEAQYF. CDR3 sequence (DNA): TGTGCCAGCAGTTCCCCGGCCTTCCCGGAGGCCCAGTACTTC.

V is TRBV11-2 and J is TRBJ2-1, with D possibly matching TRBD1 (7 bases). The germline CDR1 and CDR2 sequences are SGHAT and FQNNGV. Trimming removed 2 bases from V and 3 bases from J, with 14 bases in between. The CDR3 loop spans 16 amino acids. The CDR3 region has the DNA TGTGCCAGCAGCTTATCCTTGCAGGGGGGCTACAATGAGCAGTTCTTC. Amino acid sequence: CASSLSLQGGYNEQFF.